Detailed here is one T cell receptor beta chain. Its antigen is not known. The sample contains more than one DNA sequence encoding this CDR3. Germline V gene data show CDR1 as LNHDA and CDR2 as SQIVND (reference sequence). CDR3 length equals 13 residues. V dropped 5 bases and J dropped 2 bases, with 9 bases sitting between them. The data are from a study of shared clonotypes between healthy human individuals. Deep was the level used in running the assay. The data were produced by immunoSEQ multiplex PCR, yet TCRdb's version contains in-frame clones alone and is incomplete. The sample lists about 2.1 million clones, 90% to 95% occurring once. CD45RO negativity and positive selection for CCR7 defined naive CD8 cells, a population that excluded terminally differentiated effector memory CD45RA+ cells. General study results and limits: All-four-donor shared clonotypes had higher generation probabilities than non-shared clonotypes did.

The chain has TRBV19 and TRBJ1-1; TRBD1 is a possible D gene (6 bases). The sequence derives from a man between 18 and 29 years old in good health. Some clones in this sample may be carry-over from other donors' samples. What was sequenced was naive CD8+ T cells from PBMCs. As DNA, the CDR3 is TGTGCCAGTAGTGTCAGGGGAAACACTGAAGCTTTCTTT. This sequence encodes CASSVRGNTEAFF. The complete variable domain, with remaining parts taken from reference TRBV19 and TRBJ1-1, reads DGGITQSPKYLFRKEGQNVTLSCEQNLNHDAMYWYRQDPGQGLRLIYYSQIVNDFQKGDIAEGYSVSREKKESFPLTVTSAQKNPTAFYLCASSVRGNTEAFFGQGTRLTVV.